This T cell receptor beta chain was profiled in a study of vaccination and CD4 T cells after COVID-19. Study as a whole: The study enrolled six male and four female convalescents, two of whom were Hispanic.

The Oncomine TCR Beta short-read assay sequenced DNA from cultured CD4+ T cells. From CD4+ T cells that had been cultured, genomic DNA was extracted. TCRdb reprocessed the PCR reads with MiXCR, giving one entry per CDR3 protein. The table shows some 9,600 distinct CDR3 sequences, with around 55% occurring only once. V lost 3 bases, J lost 2 bases, and 5 bases stayed unmatched. This CDR3 is 16 amino acids long. The germline V gene encodes CDR1 ENHRY and CDR2 SYGVKD. Sample treatment: approximately nine-day PBMC culture with coronavirus spike peptide pools or control peptides (ViraFEST assay). On this clonotype: Its antigen is currently unknown.

This sequence originates from a human donor who had recovered from COVID-19. Sequencing was done on a sample of CD4+ T cells from blood, cultured in vitro. The chain is built from TRBV10-3 and TRBJ1-3, with 9 bases that match TRBD1. For the CDR3, the DNA is TGTGCCATCAGTGAAACCCGGACAGGGGCTGGAAACACCATATATTTT. This codes for CAISETRTGAGNTIYF.